This TCR beta chain appears in the sequencing data of a study of Graves' ophthalmopathy and Graves' hyperthyroidism. This CDR3 is built from 14 residues. The germline CDR1 and CDR2 sequences are SGHRS and YFSETQ. V lost 4 bases to trimming and J lost 8 bases; unmatched junction nucleotides: 6. The authors amplified TCR beta CDR3 regions from RNA transcripts. Second-round multiplex PCR followed a first-round RT-PCR using HTBI primers. MiXCR was run by TCRdb on the multiplex PCR reads, yielding one entry per CDR3 protein. Of 35,000 to 45,000 distinct CDR3 sequences listed, approximately 50% are singletons. The authors diagnosed from clinical symptoms, serum thyroxine, TRAb, thyroid ultrasound and orbital computed tomography.

The sequence was obtained from an adult woman with stable Graves' hyperthyroidism. The chain joins TRBV5-1 to TRBJ1-4; 9 positions match TRBD1. The sequencing sample was made of peripheral blood. DNA of the CDR3: TGCGCCAGCAGCACCGGGACAGGGAGCGAAAAACTGTTTTTT. This sequence encodes CASSTGTGSEKLFF. The complete variable domain, with remaining parts taken from reference TRBV5-1 and TRBJ1-4, reads KAGVTQTPRYLIKTRGQQVTLSCSPISGHRSVSWYQQTPGQGLQFLFEYFSETQRNKGNFPGRFSGRQFSNSRSEMNVSTLELGDSALYLCASSTGTGSEKLFFGSGTQLSVL.